This T cell receptor beta chain originates from a study of blood T cell repertoires in COVID-19. Germline CDR1 LGHDT, CDR2 YNNKEL (reference sequence). The V segment lost 3 bases and the J segment 5 bases; nucleotides outside the gene matches: 8. This CDR3 region has 16 residues. In the original analysis: Reference gene primer amplification yielded estimated nucleated cell counts. Method: immunoSEQ multiplex PCR; TCRdb's copy keeps in-frame clones and lacks some. From that table come the V and J calls and clone size; the DNA was used to work out D and trimming. The profile shows roughly 100,000 clones, about 90% of them singletons.

The sequence derives from a human donor in a cohort sampled during active COVID-19. The sequenced sample was peripheral blood. The chain couples TRBV3-1 (or the pseudogene TRBV3-2) to TRBJ2-1; TRBD2 matches at 9 bases. The CDR3 sequence: CASSQGAGGLNNEQFF. The CDR3 DNA is TGTGCCAGCAGCCAGGGTGCGGGGGGGTTAAACAATGAGCAGTTCTTC.